This T cell receptor (beta chain) is drawn from a study of shared clonotypes between healthy human individuals (dated by TCRdb to 2020 to 2022). As for the study more broadly: Two women and three men aged 18 to 49 years were included in the cohort. Per donor, leukapheresis produced somewhere between about 0.94 and 9 billion PBMCs. To increase sequencing depth and limit assay-specific biases, TCR repertoire library preparation and sequencing were carried out by different laboratories using diverse techniques. Per donor, three plates each were used for CD4 naive and CD4 memory, two for CD8 naive, and one for CD8 memory. The study deeply sequenced blood TCR repertoires of five healthy adults to estimate repertoire size and the extent of clonotype sharing between individuals.

The donors were healthy, HIV-negative adults with no recently reported acute infections or vaccinations. Only Caucasian adults living in Nashville, Tennessee, USA were represented among the donors. CD4+ T cells were enriched by magnetic negative selection, after which naive cells were positively selected on CD45RA and the negative fraction was taken as the memory subset. Blood was obtained by leukapheresis, after which PBMCs were separated by Ficoll-Histopaque density gradient centrifugation and cryopreserved in liquid nitrogen vapor phase. Analytical flow cytometry was used to check the purity and quantity of each magnetically sorted T cell population. Each sorted fraction had its genomic DNA isolated and then quantified by UV absorbance on a Nanodrop 2000c. Spanning cysteine to phenylalanine, the CDR3 consists of 13 amino acids. The retained sequence is limited to the CDR3, 39 bases, with the frame set at the first base. V is clipped by 0 bases and J by 1 base, and the sequence between their germline boundaries is 4 bases long. The germline V gene sets CDR1 to SGHRS and CDR2 to YFSETQ.

Using the deep immunoSEQ assay, TCR CDR3 regions were amplified from genomic DNA by multiplex PCR. Genomic DNA extracted from each cell subset was distributed evenly over all wells of several immunoSEQ 96-well plates, and each plate served as one replicate. For sorted subsets, each replicate PCR was loaded with roughly 0.2 ug genomic DNA, equivalent to 30,000 or so T cell genomes. The purified libraries were quantified using a Qubit 3.0 fluorometer, sized with a Bioanalyzer 2100, and then quantified again using the KAPA Library Quantification kit. A separate single-read 150-cycle Illumina NextSeq 550 flow cell was used to sequence each immunoSEQ 96-well plate. Per the original workflow: Because only junctional sequences without quality scores were contained in the immunoSEQ output, filtering matching that applied to full-length reads could not be performed. To assign V/J genes and CDR3, sequences were annotated using PyIR, a Python wrapper for IgBLAST v1.9, with IMGT germline references. Reads were filtered out if the reads had weak V/J assignments (E-value above 1e-6), no CDR3, stop codons, out-of-frame junctions, or ambiguous translated residues. V3J clonotypes were defined as sequences sharing the same inferred V gene, J gene, and CDR3 amino acid sequence. To compute the percentage overlap between repertoires, the number of shared unique clonotypes was divided by the size of the smaller repertoire. Repertoire richness was assessed with RTK rarefaction, the Chao1 estimator, and Recon v2.1 estimates of unobserved clonotypes. Generation probabilities were computed with OLGA for all TCRbeta clonotypes obtained by the gDNA method from a handful of donors. In TCRdb, the immuneACCESS table is reduced to in-frame sequences with V and J assigned. These tables do not hold every clone; where another copy was compared, an unresolved V gene accounts for under half, and the others remain unexplained. Clone size and V and J calls were adopted from that table, with D and trimming inferred from the DNA. The sample includes millions of clones, with just over 90% observed a single time. Together, the top ten hold under 0.45% of the sample.

As regards this clone: Its antigen is not yet known. No clone much larger than this one lies a single base away; base qualities are absent. This sample includes further DNA sequences coding for the same CDR3.

What the work shows at the level of the full study, not this receptor alone: Naive subsets generally had larger estimated clonotype richness than memory subsets did. Sampling was restricted to blood, and TCR repertoires in tissues likely differ from the TCR repertoires found in blood. Pairwise subsampling led to the expectation that sequencing depth would affect the degree of clonotype sharing among donors. Higher generation probabilities were observed for clonotypes shared by all four sorted-subset donors than for non-shared clonotypes. The small number of donors limited the genetic and exposure-history diversity represented. Even with the large sequencing depth, rarefaction of the sorted-subset datasets indicated that sequencing was incomplete. About 5% of naive CD4, 3.5% of naive CD8, approximately 2% of memory CD4, and more than 0.35% of memory CD8 clonotypes were shared across a few donors.

Recombination linked TRBV5-1 to TRBJ1-1; the D gene cannot be named for sure. This receptor was taken from a man aged 18-30 years in good health. Some clones in this sample may be carry-over from other donors' samples. The sequenced sample consisted of naive CD4+ T cells from PBMCs. Taken with the paper, the label for cell subset or site translates to: CD45RA+ positively selected. The DNA is as follows: TGCGCCAGCAGCTTGGTCCCGAACACTGAAGCTTTCTTT. This encodes CASSLVPNTEAFF.